There are many counts of the clone carrying this T cell receptor beta chain. What it binds is not known. The entry originates in a study of early T cells in non-severe SARS-CoV-2 infection. Whole-study context: Chains were not paired, and sequencing was done on bulk RNA from unsorted whole blood.

As part of library construction, unique molecular identifiers were attached to individual cDNA molecules. From the 5' RACE reads, TCRdb called clonotypes with MiXCR, one entry per CDR3 protein. The sample shows about 63,000 distinct CDR3 sequences, roughly 13% of them seen only once. Findings and caveats of the study: Private and CD4 specificities were missed by VDJdb matching, which favored anti-spike CD8 responses.

With V trimmed by 4 bases and J by 7 bases, 11 bases remained unmatched. Germline values: CDR1 SGHDT, CDR2 YYEEEE. CDR3 length: 16 amino acids. The chain has TRBV5-6 and TRBJ1-5; TRBD1 agrees at 10 bases. This clonotype was sampled from an adult who was a healthcare worker with PCR-confirmed SARS-CoV-2 infection or an uninfected control (not recorded which). The sequencing sample was made of whole blood. CDR3 residues: CASSQRTGGFWQPQHF. CDR3 coding DNA: TGTGCCAGCAGCCAAAGGACAGGGGGTTTTTGGCAGCCCCAGCATTTT.